This T cell receptor beta chain was identified during a study of blood T cell repertoires in COVID-19. Study details: Sites across the United States, Italy and Spain contributed samples from acute and convalescent COVID-19. T cells, B-cell-depleted T cells, or PBMCs supplied cDNA or gDNA.

The authors' processing: Amplification of reference gene primers was used by the study to estimate nucleated cell counts. Here immunoSEQ multiplex PCR was the method, and the copy in TCRdb shows in-frame clones only, minus some. That table furnishes V, J and clone size, whereas the DNA furnished D and trimming. This sample carries 270,000 or so clones, around 87% of them seen once, and the ten largest clones take roughly 2.2%. The Seattle patients joined while their infection was active and were tracked longitudinally afterward. Deletions cut 6 bases from V and 4 bases from J, with 19 bases between. The CDR3 spans 16 residues. Germline V gene sequence: CDR1 KGHSH, CDR2 LQKENI.

The sequence was collected from a woman aged 60-75 years with COVID-19, enrolled during active disease. Sequenced input: peripheral blood. V usage is TRBV18 and J usage is TRBJ1-5; D call uncertain. The CDR3 loop is CASSQQTSAGNQPQHF. For the CDR3, the DNA is TGTGCCAGCTCGCAACAAACCTCCGCCGGGAATCAGCCCCAGCATTTT.